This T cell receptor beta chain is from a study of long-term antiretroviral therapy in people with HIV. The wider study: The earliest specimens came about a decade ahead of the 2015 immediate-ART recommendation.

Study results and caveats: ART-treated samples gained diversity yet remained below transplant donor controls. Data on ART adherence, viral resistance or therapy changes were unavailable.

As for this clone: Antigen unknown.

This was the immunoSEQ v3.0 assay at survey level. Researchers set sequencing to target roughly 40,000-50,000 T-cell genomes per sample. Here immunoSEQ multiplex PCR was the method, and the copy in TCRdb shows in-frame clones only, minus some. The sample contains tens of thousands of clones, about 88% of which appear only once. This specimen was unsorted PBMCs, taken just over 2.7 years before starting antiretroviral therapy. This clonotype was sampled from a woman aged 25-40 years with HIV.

CDR3 protein: CASSFQDRGRGTEAFF. The CDR3 region has the DNA TGTGCCAGCAGTTTCCAGGACAGGGGGCGAGGTACTGAAGCTTTCTTT. This sequence joins TRBV27 and TRBJ1-1; 11 nucleotides match TRBD1. The CDR3 has 16 residues. The trim removed 3 bases at V and 5 bases at J, leaving 8 bases unmatched. CDR1 MNHEY and CDR2 SMNVEV come from the germline V gene (reference sequence).